This T cell receptor beta chain came from a study of beta chain features in type 1 diabetes. The study's findings and limits: For type 1 diabetes patients, VDJ junctions showed fewer insertions and more deletions.

Comment on this clone: Its target is unknown.

The isolated RNA, all of it, was reverse transcribed, so expressed TCRB transcripts were what got sequenced. Assay used: immunoSEQ multiplex PCR; TCRdb lists only in-frame clones, some missing. Here the sample spans 130,000 to 150,000 clones, about 44% being singletons. After removal of 5 bases from V and 6 bases from J, the junction contained 10 bases not matched to a gene. The CDR3 has 14 amino acids. CDR1 and CDR2 (germline): SGHRS, YFSETQ. The TCR sequence derives from a man aged 18 to 35 in good health. This chain connects TRBV5-1 to TRBJ2-7, with 8 bases aligning to TRBD1. Input material: Tregs from blood. The CDR3 region is CASSRSGGRIEQYF. Here the CDR3 DNA reads TGCGCCAGCAGTAGGTCAGGGGGCAGGATCGAGCAGTACTTC.